The present entry profiles one TCR beta chain with its context. Its specificity is not known. The sample comes from a study of shared clonotypes between healthy human individuals. Produced via immunoSEQ multiplex PCR; TCRdb's table is partial and in-frame only. The profile shows 2 million or so clones, 85% to 95% of them singletons. Overall study findings and caveats: Sharing across several donors was seen in approximately 5.2% of naive CD4 clonotypes.

V gave up 2 bases and J gave up 2 bases, with 9 bases separating them. The germline V gene encodes CDR1 ENHRY and CDR2 SYGVKD. This CDR3 contains 14 residues. The source is a man aged 18 to 30 in good health. Sequenced input: naive CD4+ T cells sorted from blood. Sample subset: CD45RA+ positively selected. The chain recombines TRBV10-3 with TRBJ1-2, with D unclear. The CDR3 loop is CAISEPGLNYGYTF. CDR3 nucleotides: TGTGCCATCAGTGAGCCGGGATTGAACTATGGCTACACCTTC.